The clone carrying this TCR beta chain was seen more than once but under ten times. These data belong to a study of identical twins. MiXCR, run by TCRdb on the 5' RACE reads, gives a single entry per CDR3 protein. The sample holds 350,000 to 500,000 distinct CDR3 sequences; 15% to 20% are singletons and the top ten take about 12%. V gave up 5 bases and J gave up 0 bases, with 17 bases separating them. The CDR3 consists of 17 residues. CDR1 and CDR2 (germline): SGHTA, FQGNSA. The clonotype comes from a middle-aged man in good health. The chain is built from TRBV7-2 and TRBJ2-1; the D gene is possibly TRBD2 (5 bases). The source material was naive T cells sorted from blood. CDR3 coding DNA: TGTGCCAGCAGCCCTCTGCGGACTCGAAACTCCTACAATGAGCAGTTCTTC. Protein: CASSPLRTRNSYNEQFF.